The next 30 T cell receptor beta chains were all read from a single sample in a study of beta chain features in type 1 diabetes. What was sequenced were expressed TCRB transcripts, since all of the isolated RNA had been reverse transcribed. Profiled with immunoSEQ multiplex PCR; TCRdb holds only in-frame clones, not every one. The data show 140,000 to 150,000 clones, around an eighth seen once. Their cognate antigens are unknown. The study's findings and limits: People with Type 1 diabetes carried modestly yet significantly shorter TCRB CDR3s in all four CD4+ subsets.

The sample comprised central memory CD4+ T cells from blood. These receptors were obtained from a man aged 18 to 30 with type 1 diabetes.

This clone was counted many times. The chain recombines TRBV4-1 with TRBJ1-1; TRBD1 might be the D (5 bases). The length of the CDR3 is 13 residues. Germline V CDR1 and CDR2: MGHRA, YSYEKL. Trimming took 3 bases from V and 8 from J, leaving 13 bases between them. CDR3 bases: TGCGCCAGCAGCCATCCGGTGGGGCAGGAAGCTTTCTTT. Translating gives CASSHPVGQEAFF.

The CDR3: CAWSVRTRRVGEKLFF. The CDR3, as DNA: TGTGCCTGGAGTGTACGGACCCGCAGGGTAGGCGAAAAACTGTTTTTT. The rearrangement uses TRBV30 and TRBJ1-4; D perhaps matches TRBD1 (5 bases). The CDR3 runs 16 residues. Germline CDR1 GTSNPN, CDR2 SVGIG (reference sequence). Trimming took 0 bases from V and 8 from J, leaving 19 bases between them. The full variable domain, in which reference TRBV30 and TRBJ1-4 provide the parts outside the CDR3, is SQTIHQWPATLVQPVGSPLSLECTVEGTSNPNLYWYRQAAGRGLQLLFYSVGIGQISSEVPQNLSASRPQDRQFILSSKKLLLSDSGFYLCAWSVRTRRVGEKLFFGSGTQLSVL.

The V and J genes are TRBV30 and TRBJ2-5; 10 nucleotides agree with TRBD2. In germline, CDR1 is GTSNPN, CDR2 SVGIG (reference sequence). The junction had 7 bases not matched to a gene; V was cut back by 4 bases and J by 2 bases. The CDR3 has 15 residues. The CDR3 nucleotides read TGTGCCTGGACCGTAGGACTAGCGGAGCAAGAGACCCAGTACTTC. Its translation: CAWTVGLAEQETQYF. The full variable domain, completed using reference TRBV30 and TRBJ2-5, is SQTIHQWPATLVQPVGSPLSLECTVEGTSNPNLYWYRQAAGRGLQLLFYSVGIGQISSEVPQNLSASRPQDRQFILSSKKLLLSDSGFYLCAWTVGLAEQETQYFGPGTRLLVL.

This clone was seen a handful of times. The rearrangement joins TRBV2 to TRBJ1-4; no reliable D call. Trimming stripped 5 bases from V and 6 bases from J, with 16 bases between. This CDR3 is built from 15 residues. Per the germline V gene, CDR1 is SNHLY and CDR2 is FYNNEI. The CDR3 protein is CASSPRWPGDEKLFF. As DNA, the CDR3 is TGTGCCAGCAGTCCCCGGTGGCCGGGTGATGAAAAACTGTTTTTT.

CDR3 DNA: TGTGCCAGCAGTCTCCGCAGGTCAGATACGCAGTATTTT. Translated: CASSLRRSDTQYF. This chain joins TRBV27 and TRBJ2-3; no clear D gene. The germline V gene has CDR1 MNHEY and CDR2 SMNVEV (reference sequence). The CDR3 has 13 residues. Trimming left V 5 bases short and J 4 bases short, with 10 bases between.

This clone was picked up a small number of times. The rearrangement joins TRBV9 to TRBJ1-2; 12 bases fit TRBD1. The CDR3 has 17 amino acids. Germline-derived CDR1 and CDR2 are SGDLS and YYNGEE. J was trimmed by 4 bases and V by 3 bases; bases with no gene match: 10. CDR3 protein: CASSEGQGASLLYGYTF. In nucleotides, the CDR3 is TGTGCCAGCAGCGAGGGACAGGGGGCGAGTCTGCTCTATGGCTACACCTTC.

This clone occurred a few times. V is TRBV7-9 and J is TRBJ1-2, with 7 nucleotides matching TRBD1. The length of the CDR3 is 16 residues. J was trimmed by 0 bases and V by 3 bases; bases with no gene match: 7. Germline lookup yields CDR1 SEHNR and CDR2 FQNEAQ (reference sequence). The CDR3 nucleotides read TGTGCCAGCAGCTTGATGGGACAGCCTTCTAACTATGGCTACACCTTC. It encodes CASSLMGQPSNYGYTF.

This clone was picked up a small number of times. J is TRBJ1-2 and V is TRBV29-1, with D possibly being TRBD1 (5 bases). This CDR3 contains 13 residues. V lost 3 bases and J lost 5, with 13 bases in between. Germline V gene data show CDR1 as SQVTM and CDR2 as ANQGSEA. CDR3 DNA: TGCAGCGTTGATGCCCTTGGGGGATATGGCTACACCTTC. Translation gives CSVDALGGYGYTF.

The rearrangement links TRBV19 to TRBJ2-1; D might be TRBD2 (7 bases). V lost 3 bases and J lost 2, with 14 bases in between. In germline, CDR1 is LNHDA, CDR2 SQIVND (reference sequence). The CDR3 is 16 residues long. The CDR3 protein is CASSIAGDTPYNEQFF. The CDR3 DNA follows: TGTGCCAGTAGTATTGCGGGGGACACCCCCTACAATGAGCAGTTCTTC.

This clone turned up a few times. This chain links TRBV11-2 with TRBJ2-3, with TRBD2 matching 13 bases. This CDR3 has 17 amino acids. Unmatched junction bases numbered 3, after V lost 0 bases and J lost 3 bases. The germline CDR1 and CDR2 sequences are SGHAT and FQNNGV. The CDR3, as DNA: TGTGCCAGCAGCTTAGAGGGACTAGCGGGGATTACAGATACGCAGTATTTT. The encoded protein is CASSLEGLAGITDTQYF.

This chain uses TRBV6-5 with TRBJ2-7; the D gene is possibly TRBD1 (5 bases). The length of the CDR3 is 15 residues. The ends were cut back, 6 bases at V and 3 bases at J, with 18 bases in the middle. Germline lookup yields CDR1 MNHEY and CDR2 SVGAGI. CDR3 sequence: CASSPTVIIDYEQYF. The CDR3 nucleotides read TGTGCCAGCAGCCCGACAGTCATCATCGACTACGAGCAGTACTTC.

This clone was counted a few times. This chain links TRBV29-1 with TRBJ2-7, with 10 bases identical to TRBD1. With 4 bases clipped from V and 0 bases from J, the junction kept 9 bases outside the gene matches. Germline values: CDR1 SQVTM, CDR2 ANQGSEA. The CDR3 covers 16 residues. This chain's CDR3 is CSVGGTGDPISYEQYF. For the CDR3, the DNA is TGCAGCGTTGGGGGGACAGGGGATCCCATCTCCTACGAGCAGTACTTC.

V gene TRBV11-3 combines with J gene TRBJ2-5; unclear D gene. Germline values: CDR1 SGHNT, CDR2 YENEEA. Between the trimmed V and J ends, which lost 4 bases and 2 bases, there was a span of 11 bases. The length of the CDR3 is 14 residues. In DNA, the CDR3 is TGTGCCAGCAGCTCCGGGTACACTCAAGAGACCCAGTACTTC. It encodes CASSSGYTQETQYF.

V is TRBV2 and J is TRBJ2-1; D could derive from TRBD1 or TRBD2 (6 bases each). V lost 3 bases and J lost 6, with 15 bases in between. Germline values: CDR1 SNHLY, CDR2 FYNNEI. CDR3 length: 15 residues. Written as DNA, the CDR3 is TGTGCCAGCAGTGAGGATAGGGGGGAAGGCAATGAGCAGTTCTTC. It yields the protein CASSEDRGEGNEQFF.

This clone was counted a few times. The rearrangement joins TRBV5-4 to TRBJ1-5, with 7 bases aligning to TRBD1. V dropped 2 bases and J dropped 0; count of bases not matched to a gene: 11. This CDR3 region has 18 residues. Germline V gives CDR1 SGHNT, CDR2 YYREEE (reference sequence). CDR3 sequence (DNA): TGTGCCAGCAGCTTTACAGGGGCCGGCATATATAGCAATCAGCCCCAGCATTTT. Translation: CASSFTGAGIYSNQPQHF. The whole variable domain, remainder taken from reference TRBV5-4 and TRBJ1-5, is ETGVTQSPTHLIKTRGQQVTLRCSSQSGHNTVSWYQQALGQGPQFIFQYYREEENGRGNFPPRFSGLQFPNYSSELNVNALELDDSALYLCASSFTGAGIYSNQPQHFGDGTRLSIL.

This chain links TRBV7-3 with TRBJ2-1; 7 nucleotides line up with TRBD2. The J segment lost 0 bases and the V segment lost 0 bases, leaving 5 bases of the junction unmatched. The CDR3 length is 17 residues. Germline loops: CDR1 SGHTA, CDR2 FQGTGA. The CDR3 reads CASSLTHQRGSYNEQFF. DNA for the CDR3: TGTGCCAGCAGCTTAACTCATCAGCGGGGCTCCTACAATGAGCAGTTCTTC.

This clone was observed a handful of times. The rearrangement links TRBV14 to TRBJ2-1; 8 bases map to TRBD2. CDR3 size: 15 residues. CDR1 and CDR2 (germline): SGHDN, FVKESK. Trimming at V came to 4 bases and at J to 7 bases, leaving 9 bases not matched to a gene. This CDR3 is CASSPLSGGLNEQFF. The CDR3 DNA reads as TGTGCCAGCAGCCCGCTCTCGGGGGGGCTAAATGAGCAGTTCTTC.

This clone was observed at least ten times. One end of the junction fails to match germline, which may point to a read error. This sequence joins TRBV7-9 and TRBJ1-2, with a weak D call TRBD1 (5 bases). CDR1 is SEHNR and CDR2 is FQNEAQ in the germline V gene (reference sequence). The CDR3 has 12 amino acids. The CDR3 sequence is CASSLLQGMEGF. CDR3 bases: TGTGCCAGCAGCTTACTTCAGGGAATGGAGGGCTTC.

The chain carries TRBV6-5 and TRBJ2-3; D gene ambiguous. Trimming removed 6 bases from V and 2 bases from J, with 15 bases in between. The CDR3 covers 15 residues. Germline V gene data show CDR1 as MNHEY and CDR2 as SVGAGI. The CDR3 spells CASSPFSPFTDTQYF. CDR3 coding DNA: TGTGCCAGCAGCCCCTTTAGCCCCTTCACAGATACGCAGTATTTT.

In this sample, this clone turned up a few times. With a much larger clone just one base away, this may be a read error. The chain joins TRBV10-3 to TRBJ2-6; TRBD1 aligns across 7 bases. The germline gives CDR1 ENHRY, CDR2 SYGVKD. The J segment lost 2 bases and the V segment lost 4 bases, leaving 2 bases of the junction unmatched. The CDR3 is 15 amino acids. Here the CDR3 reads CAISGTGAGANVLTF. Written as DNA, the CDR3 is TGTGCCATCAGTGGTACAGGGGCTGGGGCCAACGTCCTGACTTTC.

On this clone itself: The sample carries other DNA sequences with the same CDR3. This chain links TRBV30 with TRBJ2-5; D uncertain. The CDR3 sequence is 11 residues long. Per germline, CDR1 GTSNPN and CDR2 SVGIG (reference sequence). V was trimmed by 0 bases and J by 5 bases, leaving 4 bases between them. The chain's CDR3 is CAWSVLETQYF. As DNA, the CDR3 is TGTGCCTGGAGTGTACTGGAGACCCAGTACTTC.

The rearrangement uses TRBV7-6 and TRBJ1-1, with D tentatively TRBD1 (5 bases). Trimming pared 6 bases from V and 1 base from J, leaving 9 bases between. The germline V gene encodes CDR1 SGHVS and CDR2 FNYEAQ. The CDR3 has 13 residues. The CDR3 spells CASSTTGNTEAFF. CDR3 nucleotides: TGTGCCAGCAGTACCACAGGGAACACTGAAGCTTTCTTT.

The chain links TRBV7-9 to TRBJ2-5; D is possibly TRBD1 (7 bases). The V end lost 5 bases, the J end lost 2 bases, and 12 bases lay between the germline ends. Germline CDR1 and CDR2: SEHNR and FQNEAQ (reference sequence). The CDR3 runs 14 residues. The CDR3 nucleotides are TGTGCCAGCAGCCTTGCAGGGGGGCAAGAGACCCAGTACTTC. As protein: CASSLAGGQETQYF.

This clone has a count of ten or more. The CDR3: CASSVVPEGDEQFF. The DNA of the CDR3 is TGTGCCAGCAGCGTAGTGCCAGAAGGAGATGAGCAGTTCTTC. This chain joins TRBV9 and TRBJ2-1; D gene ambiguous. Germline V gives CDR1 SGDLS, CDR2 YYNGEE. This CDR3 has 14 amino acids. Trimming took off 0 bases at V and 8 bases at J, with 12 bases between the two ends.

This clone has a handful of counts. This chain links TRBV7-2 with TRBJ2-1; D is ambiguous. Germline V lookup: CDR1 SGHTA, CDR2 FQGNSA. V lost 5 bases, J lost 0 bases, and 11 bases lay in between. This CDR3 is built from 15 residues. The CDR3 DNA reads as TGTGCCAGCAGCCTTGACGGATACTCCTACAATGAGCAGTTCTTC. Amino acids: CASSLDGYSYNEQFF.

The chain has TRBV10-3 and TRBJ1-2; D ambiguous. Per the germline V gene, CDR1 is ENHRY and CDR2 is SYGVKD. CDR3 length: 12 residues. Trimming pared 10 bases from V and 2 bases from J, leaving 11 bases between. CDR3 in amino acids: CATDPGNYGYTF. Written as DNA, the CDR3 is TGTGCCACCGATCCCGGGAACTATGGCTACACCTTC.

This clone was counted ten times or more. The chain uses TRBV7-9 and TRBJ2-1; no definite D call. Trimming took off 6 bases at V and 13 bases at J, with 19 bases between the two ends. This CDR3 is 13 amino acids long. The V gene's germline CDR1 is SEHNR and CDR2 FQNEAQ (reference sequence). The CDR3 DNA reads TGTGCCAGCAGACCCTCCGGGCTGGAAGAACAGTTCTTC. It yields the protein CASRPSGLEEQFF.

About this clone: Other DNA variants within this sample encode the same CDR3. The chain couples TRBV30 to TRBJ2-5, with 7 bases fitting TRBD2. This CDR3 has 14 residues. The germline V gene encodes CDR1 GTSNPN and CDR2 SVGIG (reference sequence). V shed 8 bases, J shed 5 bases, and the junction held 14 bases outside the gene matches. This CDR3 reads CALSVGGGGETQYF. CDR3 bases: TGTGCCCTGTCCGTGGGCGGGGGTGGGGAGACCCAGTACTTC.

This clone was seen more than once but under ten times. This may be a read error, as it is one base from a much larger clone. V gene TRBV30 combines with J gene TRBJ1-5; 9 bases map to TRBD1. This CDR3 has 14 amino acids. The germline V gene has CDR1 GTSNPN and CDR2 SVGIG (reference sequence). The CDR3 sequence: CAGSVQGASQPQHF. CDR3 coding DNA: TGTGCCGGGAGTGTACAGGGGGCGAGTCAGCCCCAGCATTTT.

Regarding this clone: Other DNA sequences of this sample code for an identical CDR3. This rearrangement joins TRBV30 to TRBJ2-2, with a tentative D call TRBD1 (5 bases). The length of the CDR3 is 15 residues. Trimming left V 2 bases short and J 6 bases short, with 16 bases between. Germline-derived CDR1 and CDR2 are GTSNPN and SVGIG (reference sequence). The CDR3 sequence: CAWSRLGRAAGELFF. As DNA, the CDR3 is TGTGCCTGGAGTCGATTGGGCAGGGCCGCCGGGGAGCTGTTTTTT.